The 2 T cell receptor beta chains given below trace back to one sample, sequenced in a study of cytomegalovirus exposure and HLA in healthy donors. Libraries were prepared by immunoSEQ multiplex PCR; TCRdb keeps only in-frame clonotypes and omits some of them. This table holds about 170,000 clones, 95% to 96% found once. The specimen was PBMCs. These receptors came from a woman aged 18-29 years in good health and CMV-seronegative.

J is TRBJ2-7 and V is TRBV7-9; TRBD2 aligns across 7 bases. CDR1 and CDR2 (germline): SEHNR, FQNEAQ (reference sequence). This CDR3 spans 15 amino acids. V trimming: 4 bases; J trimming: 1 base; junction bases outside the gene matches: 7. CDR3 DNA: TGTGCCAGCAGCTCAGACCCAGCGGGGTCCTACGAGCAGTACTTC. Its protein is CASSSDPAGSYEQYF. The variable domain in full, with the rest retrieved from reference TRBV7-9 and TRBJ2-7, is DTGVSQNPRHKITKRGQNVTFRCDPISEHNRLYWYRQTLGQGPEFLTYFQNEAQLEKSRLLSDRFSAERPKGSFSTLEIQRTEQGDSAMYLCASSSDPAGSYEQYFGPGTRLTVT.

The genes are TRBV7-3 and TRBJ2-3; D ambiguous. Germline V lookup: CDR1 SGHTA, CDR2 FQGTGA. The CDR3 loop spans 14 amino acids. V was shortened by 4 bases and J by 2 bases, with 10 bases between the two germline ends. The CDR3 region is CASSSTASTDTQYF. The CDR3 nucleotides read TGTGCCAGCAGCTCCACAGCTTCCACAGATACGCAGTATTTT.